This T cell receptor beta chain was recovered during a study of blood T cell repertoires in COVID-19. Study-level background: PBMCs, B-cell-depleted T cells, or T cells were the source of the cDNA or gDNA that made up the material.

The CDR3 has 15 amino acids. The V gene lost 1 base and the J gene lost 0 bases, with 8 bases spanning the gap. CDR1 SGHDT and CDR2 YYEEEE come from the germline V gene. In the original processing: Amplification of reference gene primers provided the estimated nucleated cell counts. The table came from immunoSEQ multiplex PCR; TCRdb's copy has only in-frame clones and leaves some out. The D gene and trimming were derived from the DNA, and the V and J assignments and clone size from that table. The table records around 340,000 clones, around 88% of them present only once. The TCR comes from a man aged 25-45 years with active or convalescent COVID-19. The chain employs TRBV5-6 and TRBJ2-1; a weak D match, TRBD2 (6 bases). Input material: peripheral blood. CDR3 nucleotide sequence: TGTGCCAGCAGCTTGCGGCGGGGCTCCTACAATGAGCAGTTCTTC. This gives the protein CASSLRRGSYNEQFF.